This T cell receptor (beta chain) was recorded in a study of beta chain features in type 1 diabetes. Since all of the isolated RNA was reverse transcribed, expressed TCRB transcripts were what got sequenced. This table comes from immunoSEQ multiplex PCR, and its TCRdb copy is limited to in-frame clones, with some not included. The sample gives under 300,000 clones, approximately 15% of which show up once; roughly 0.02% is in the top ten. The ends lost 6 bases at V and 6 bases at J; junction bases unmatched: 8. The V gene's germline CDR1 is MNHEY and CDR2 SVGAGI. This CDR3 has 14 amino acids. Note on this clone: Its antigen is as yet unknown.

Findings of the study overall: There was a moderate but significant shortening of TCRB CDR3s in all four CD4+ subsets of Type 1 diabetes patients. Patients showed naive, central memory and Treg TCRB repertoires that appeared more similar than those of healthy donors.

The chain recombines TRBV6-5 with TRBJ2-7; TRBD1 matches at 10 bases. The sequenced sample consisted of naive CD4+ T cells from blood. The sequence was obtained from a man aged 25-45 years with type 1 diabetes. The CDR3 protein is CASRSRDRGPEQYF. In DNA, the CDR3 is TGTGCCAGCAGGTCCCGGGACAGGGGCCCCGAGCAGTACTTC.